This T cell receptor (beta chain) was retrieved from a study of blood T cell repertoires in COVID-19. In germline, CDR1 is LGHDT, CDR2 YNNKEL (reference sequence). Germline trimming cut 4 bases from V and 7 bases from J; bases unmatched to any gene: 15. This CDR3 has 17 residues. Clones were read by immunoSEQ multiplex PCR, and TCRdb kept only the in-frame ones, dropping some. Altogether under 200,000 clones are present, around nine tenths being singletons, with the ten largest covering approximately 2%. Sequencing was done on a sample of peripheral blood. The receptor comes from a man aged 50 to 59 who had recovered from COVID-19. This rearrangement joins TRBV3-1 (or the pseudogene TRBV3-2) to TRBJ1-4, with 7 bases matching TRBD1. This CDR3 reads CASSPYSGTVPGEKLFF. CDR3 in DNA: TGTGCCAGCAGCCCCTACTCGGGGACAGTTCCTGGTGAAAAACTGTTTTTT.